One and the same sample provided the 2 T cell receptor beta chains below, sequenced in a study of blood T cell repertoires in COVID-19. Assay used: immunoSEQ multiplex PCR; TCRdb lists only in-frame clones, some missing. Of 69,000 or so clones listed, roughly 80% were seen once; the top ten hold 9% to 10%. What was sequenced was peripheral blood. These receptor sequences come from an elderly woman with acute or convalescent COVID-19.

Note on this clone: Other DNA variants within this sample encode the same CDR3. The V gene is TRBV7-2, the J gene TRBJ2-7; D is perhaps TRBD2 (5 bases). In germline, CDR1 is SGHTA, CDR2 FQGNSA. The CDR3 length is 14 residues. Trimming shortened V by 0 bases and J by 0 bases, and 6 bases separated the two germline ends. For the CDR3, the DNA is TGTGCCAGCAGCTTAGCCCGGGACTCCTACGAGCAGTACTTC. Translated, it gives CASSLARDSYEQYF.

V is TRBV3-1 (or the pseudogene TRBV3-2) and J is TRBJ1-6; 9 bases agree with TRBD1. The CDR3 has 13 amino acids. The germline V gene encodes CDR1 LGHDT and CDR2 YNNKEL (reference sequence). V trimming: 4 bases; J trimming: 14 bases; junction bases outside the gene matches: 6. The CDR3 DNA sequence: TGTGCCAGCAGCCGAGGACAGGGGAATACCCTCCACTTT. This codes for CASSRGQGNTLHF.